This T cell receptor (beta chain) is from a study of cytomegalovirus exposure and HLA in healthy donors (TCRdb year 2017). Regarding the study in general: According to an earlier analysis of around 600 of the donors, about 179 million T cells yielded 117 million unique TCR beta sequences and more than 250 Gb of sequence data. Approximately 300 gigabases of sequencing data and tens of millions of unique TCR sequences were included in an early release covering under 650 HLA-typed donors. Among the roughly 390 genotyped donors, around 81% belonged to the genetic ancestry cluster associated with self-reported Caucasian donors. The study aimed to test whether cataloging public T cell receptors could reveal signatures of past pathogen exposure. The study profiled the T cell repertoires of 550 to 700 subjects by immunosequencing and related them to cytomegalovirus serostatus. Besides the first cohort of hundreds of subjects, a separate validation cohort made up of roughly 120 different subjects was used. To predict cytomegalovirus infection status, the study brought together high-throughput TCR immunosequencing, statistical association of individual TCRs with disease status, and machine learning. A later analysis re-examined previously published TCR beta repertoires from more than 550 donors and added high-resolution HLA genotyping to investigate patterns of TCR occurrence. Rather than drawing on any new phenotypic data, the later analysis identified candidate immune exposures from TCR beta sequences and the way those sequences occurred across donors. An earlier analysis of 587 of the donors applied high-throughput TCR beta sequencing to assess whether each TCR beta V gene segment acted as functional or pseudogenic. Donor age, sex, ethnicity and CMV serostatus were compiled together with the repertoire data. Genome-wide SNP genotypes for about 60% of the 666 donors were used in a later genetic analysis, which treated that subset as a discovery cohort. All discovery cohort repertoires had been generated on a single sequencing platform. HLA typing covered class I and class II loci at four-digit resolution. The number of typed donors differed by locus: about 620-640 for A, B, C, DRB1 and DQB1; 500 to 550 for DQA1; roughly 600 for DPA1; and around 470 for DPB1. Several DR-DQ haplotypes were treated as single units for association and clustering because of strong linkage in the cohort. Among about 360 genotyped donors of the cohort, an average of approximately 240,000 unique TCR beta nucleotide sequences were sequenced per donor, roughly 18% of them non-productive. Broader findings and caveats from the paper: A later analysis found that TCR association rates varied across HLA loci, with DRB1 alleles showing the most associated TCRs and HLA-C alleles the fewest. In vitro tests confirmed that a few of the cytomegalovirus-associated TCR beta chains recognize cytomegalovirus antigens. HLA typing was unavailable for some donors at each locus, so association tests used only the typed subset. When HLA alleles, especially DR and DQ, strongly co-occurred, TCR associations were difficult to assign to individual alleles. Linkage disequilibrium might explain the correlated functional status among segregating V segments, but an unknown experimental factor could not be ruled out. The 87-base-pair reads could not distinguish some IMGT-functional V segments, including TRBV6-2 and TRBV6-3, so those segments were excluded. Compared with the approximately 670-donor mean, donors in an Asian-associated ancestry cluster had fewer N-insertions in productive TCRs, according to a later genetic analysis. According to a later analysis, most CMV-associated TCR beta chains appeared to be HLA-restricted, and the HLA associations seemed to be driven largely by CMV exposure. Compared with equally common non-associated chains, HLA-associated TCR beta chains in a later analysis were more clonally expanded and had lower generation probabilities. In a later analysis, around 15,000 TCR beta sequences were associated with specific HLA alleles at a false discovery rate of 0.05. Because counts were too low, more than 15 rarely observed V segments, including chromosome 9 orphons, were left out of the earlier analysis of approximately 500 of the donors. V-gene and J-gene trimming of TCR beta chains was associated with a missense DCLRE1C variant in a later genetic analysis, and the association was replicated in an independent cohort. A later analysis reported that several top co-occurrence clusters appeared linked to parvovirus B19, influenza, CMV and Epstein-Barr virus. While some public TCRs were present in many individuals, most TCR sequences turned up only very rarely across donors. A group of highly shared sequence variants was considered likely to be a technical artifact of the sequencing pipeline. The classifier was reported to diagnose cytomegalovirus status with high specificity and sensitivity in both the original and validation cohorts. CMV serostatus was the only immune exposure information available for the cohort. A further reported finding was that TCR beta sequences accurately predicted the HLA-A and HLA-B alleles for most subjects in the first cohort. The authors suggested that the approach could potentially be extended to other disease states and immunological phenotypes. Roughly uniform sequencing depth across donors was assumed in presence/absence analyses, although this assumption may not hold. This cohort had only TCR beta chains sequenced, and the lack of alpha or paired-chain data limited which features could be detected. Broadly in line with IMGT annotations, most TCR beta V segments showed up in productive rearrangements about 90% or about 30% of the time in an earlier analysis of approximately 600 of the donors. In the study, around 150 TCR beta chains were listed as associated with cytomegalovirus.

In the case of this clone: The antigen this receptor binds is unknown. There are no base qualities to consult, and no much larger clone falls within one base.

V and J lose 8 bases and 0 bases, and a span of 11 bases separates them. The germline V gene gives CDR1 as KGHSH and CDR2 as LQKENI. From cysteine to phenylalanine, the CDR3 is 14 amino acids long. The DNA shown is the 42-base CDR3, in frame from base 1. The cohort comprised fewer than 700 healthy bone marrow donors. At the time of sampling, every cohort member was nominally healthy, though immune exposures that went unrecorded were likely present. The donor was CMV seropositive and was included in the group of approximately 310 seropositive cohort members. A peripheral blood sample was collected from each donor, and TCR beta sequencing was performed on peripheral blood mononuclear cells. Genomic DNA extraction from the blood cell samples was performed with the Qiagen DNeasy Blood Extraction Kit. Libraries were built with the immunoSEQ multiplex PCR assay. For the multiplex PCR, a mixture combining 60 forward primers for TCR Vbeta segments and 13 reverse primers for TCR Jbeta segments was used. A multiplex PCR assay on genomic DNA amplified the CDR3 region of rearranged TCR beta genes. The amplified TCR beta libraries were sequenced on the Illumina HiSeq System as 87-base-pair reads. The paper's processing steps were these. Across the roughly 670 repertoires, a later analysis counted 60 million to 90 million unique TCR beta chains, roughly 11 million of which were shared by at least two donors. To remove PCR and sequencing errors, raw reads were error-corrected and collapsed into unique sequences using a nearest-neighbor algorithm that merged closely related sequences. Alignment of CDR3 sequences to IMGT reference sequences was used to assign V, D and J gene segments. For a sequence to be retained, at least a six-nucleotide match to both a V gene segment and a J gene segment was required. Rearrangements were called productive when the CDR3 lacked stop codons and stayed in frame with V and J; all others were non-productive. CDR3 was defined according to IMGT convention as the region running from the second conserved V-encoded cysteine to the conserved J-encoded phenylalanine. The earlier analysis of 450 to 750 of the donors excluded any sequence lacking an unambiguous match to a single V gene segment. In an earlier analysis of approximately 550 of the donors, V segments were called functional above 56.7% productive rearrangements and were called segregating when the between-donor standard deviation exceeded 5%. A statistical classification framework was built to diagnose cytomegalovirus status from the catalog of TCR beta chain sequences. In a later analysis, V and J genes were assigned by comparing TCR nucleotide sequences against IMGT/GENE-DB human TR gene sequences. In a later analysis, CDR3 sequences and most-parsimonious VDJ recombination scenarios were assigned using the TCRdist pipeline. A later analysis defined each TCR beta chain by its CDR3 amino acid sequence plus V-gene family, and excluded reads lacking a unique V-gene family. A later analysis removed 550 to 650 highly shared, low-generation-probability nucleotide sequences to deal with suspected cross-contamination and a sequencing artifact. In a later analysis, a clonal expansion index for each public chain was calculated from normalized within-repertoire ranks of inferred template counts. Generation probabilities in a later analysis came from a VDJ recombination model fitted to out-of-frame rearrangements, and those results were checked against IGoR. A later analysis scored TCR-TCR, TCR-HLA and TCR-CMV co-occurrence with hypergeometric tests, applying a repertoire-size bias correction to TCR pairs. False discovery rates were estimated in a later analysis by permuting HLA or CMV assignments 20 times. A later analysis grouped co-occurring TCRs with DBSCAN, adding TCRdist sequence similarity when clustering within HLA-allele-positive subsets. Repertoires with fewer than 30,000 or more than 120,000 public chains, plus five repertoires with anomalous nucleotide sharing, were excluded from co-occurrence clustering. The table was pulled from immuneACCESS by TCRdb, which kept in-frame rearrangements only. Such tables lose some clones; where checked, under half of the loss comes from unresolved V genes, and the rest has no known cause. Clonal size and the V and J genes are those of that table, whereas D and trimming came from the DNA. Here the sample has approximately 200,000 clones; 79% occur a single time. The leading ten clones occupy approximately 1.4% of the sample.

The sample taken for sequencing was PBMCs. The TCR comes from a girl between 5 and 17 years old in good health and CMV-seropositive. The sequence links TRBV18 to TRBJ2-1; the D gene remains uncertain. The nucleotides read TGTGCCAGCAAGCCTAAGAGCTCCTACAATGAGCAGTTCTTC. This gives the protein CASKPKSSYNEQFF.